Presented here are 24 T cell receptor beta chains from one specimen sequenced in a study of shared clonotypes between healthy human individuals. Measured with immunoSEQ multiplex PCR; TCRdb has only the in-frame clones, and not every one. The table has some 350,000 clones, roughly 70% seen once. What was sequenced was memory CD4+ T cells sorted from blood. Subset meaning: CD45RA-negative fraction. These receptors came from a man in his thirties or forties in good health.

This chain connects TRBV27 to TRBJ1-2, with 8 bases fitting TRBD1. V gave up 8 bases and J gave up 6 bases; unmatched junction bases: 11. This CDR3 contains 14 residues. The germline gives CDR1 MNHEY, CDR2 SMNVEV (reference sequence). CDR3 residues: CASHTTGGRDGYTF. The CDR3 DNA is TGTGCCAGCCATACAACAGGGGGAAGGGATGGCTACACCTTC.

V and J are TRBV10-3 and TRBJ2-6; D unclear. V lost 10 bases to trimming and J lost 4 bases, with 14 bases between them. The CDR3 runs to 14 residues. Per germline, CDR1 ENHRY and CDR2 SYGVKD. The CDR3 region has the DNA TGTGCCAGCACCCTGTCAGGCGGGGCCAACGTCCTGACTTTC. Its protein product is CASTLSGGANVLTF.

The V call is TRBV7-2, the J call TRBJ2-5, with D hard to call. CDR1 and CDR2 from the germline V gene are SGHTA and FQGNSA. The CDR3 covers 14 residues. V lost 1 base to trimming and J lost 5 bases, with 11 bases between them. CDR3 sequence reads: CASSLGQSAETQYF. The CDR3 bases are TGTGCCAGCAGCTTAGGGCAATCTGCGGAGACCCAGTACTTC.

The gene calls are TRBV6-1 and TRBJ1-1; D gene uncertain. Trimming pared 7 bases from V and 0 bases from J, leaving 12 bases between. The CDR3 is made up of 14 amino acids. Germline V CDR1 and CDR2: MNHNS, SASEGT. CDR3 region: CASTDLGMNTEAFF. The CDR3 DNA reads TGTGCCAGCACCGATTTAGGGATGAACACTGAAGCTTTCTTT.

Comment on this clone: Only one base separates this from a far larger clonotype, so it likely reflects a read error. The chain is built from TRBV10-3 and TRBJ2-2; D is possibly TRBD1 or TRBD2 (5 bases each). Trimming removed 3 bases at V and 2 bases at J, with 13 bases between. CDR3 length: 16 amino acids. Germline lookup yields CDR1 ENHRY and CDR2 SYGVKD. CDR3 region: CAISDLGDRNTGELFF. CDR3 bases: TGTGCCATCAGTGACCTAGGGGACCGAAACACCGGGGAGCTGTTTTTT.

This clone was counted only a few times. This sequence joins TRBV11-2 and TRBJ2-4; TRBD2 matches 9 bases. Germline V gene sequence: CDR1 SGHAT, CDR2 FQNNGV. With 3 bases clipped from V and 9 bases from J, the junction kept 6 bases outside the gene matches. The CDR3 has 14 amino acids. The CDR3 sequence is CASSFGGRDGIQYF. Written as DNA, the CDR3 is TGTGCCAGCAGCTTTGGCGGGAGGGACGGCATTCAGTACTTC.

The chain employs TRBV14 and TRBJ2-7; either TRBD1 or TRBD2 may fit D (5 bases each). CDR1 is SGHDN, CDR2 FVKESK, per germline. V lost 4 bases, J lost 1 base, and 20 bases lay in between. The CDR3 has 17 residues. CDR3 sequence: CASSPTDKGTSSYEQYF. CDR3 in DNA: TGTGCCAGCAGCCCCACGGACAAGGGAACTAGTTCCTACGAGCAGTACTTC. The whole variable domain, filled in from reference TRBV14 and TRBJ2-7, reads EAGVTQFPSHSVIEKGQTVTLRCDPISGHDNLYWYRRVMGKEIKFLLHFVKESKQDESGMPNNRFLAERTGGTYSTLKVQPAELEDSGVYFCASSPTDKGTSSYEQYFGPGTRLTVT.

This clone occurred once. The CDR3 bases are TGTGCCAGCAGCTTAGCGAGGCTGGTAGTCACTGAAGCTTTCTTT. Translating gives CASSLARLVVTEAFF. The chain couples TRBV7-9 to TRBJ1-1; D is unresolved. V was shortened by 0 bases and J by 4 bases, with 12 bases between the two germline ends. This CDR3 is 15 amino acids long. Per the germline V gene, CDR1 is SEHNR and CDR2 is FQNEAQ (reference sequence).

The gene calls are TRBV13 and TRBJ2-1; 8 bases are a match to TRBD2. In germline, CDR1 is PRHDT, CDR2 FYEKMQ (reference sequence). V shed 5 bases, J shed 5 bases, and the junction held 8 bases outside the gene matches. The CDR3 totals 15 residues. CDR3 sequence: CASSLKGLGHNEQFF. The CDR3 bases are TGTGCCAGCAGCCTAAAGGGACTAGGCCACAATGAGCAGTTCTTC.

The V call is TRBV7-6, the J call TRBJ2-1; tentative D call: TRBD2 (5 bases). The CDR3 is made up of 15 amino acids. Germline values: CDR1 SGHVS, CDR2 FNYEAQ. V lost 3 bases, J lost 1 base, and 10 bases lay in between. CDR3 nucleotide sequence: TGTGCCAGCAGCTTGGCTAGCCGATCCTACAATGAGCAGTTCTTC. This gives the protein CASSLASRSYNEQFF.

This clone was seen ten or more times. This chain links TRBV12-5 with TRBJ2-3; 7 nucleotides line up with TRBD2. This CDR3 is 15 amino acids long. Germline values: CDR1 LGHNT, CDR2 FRNRAP. V lost 7 bases and J lost 1; bases outside the gene matches: 8. The CDR3 here is CASALSGRGTDTQYF. The CDR3 coding sequence is TGTGCTAGTGCCCTCAGTGGGAGGGGCACAGATACGCAGTATTTT.

This clone has a single count. J is TRBJ1-2 and V is TRBV19; D uncertain. Trimming removed 7 bases from V and 6 bases from J, with 15 bases in between. Germline V CDR1 and CDR2: LNHDA, SQIVND (reference sequence). The CDR3 is 13 residues long. CDR3 in DNA: TGTGCCAGTAACACCGGGTTTAATGATGGCTACACCTTC. It is translated as CASNTGFNDGYTF.

The chain combines TRBV5-4 with TRBJ1-1, with 8 bases fitting TRBD1. V lost 3 bases, J lost 5 bases, and 9 bases stayed unmatched. Germline V lookup: CDR1 SGHNT, CDR2 YYREEE (reference sequence). The CDR3 loop spans 15 amino acids. In DNA form, the CDR3 reads TGTGCCAGCAGCTCTCCCGACAGGGGTGGAACTGAAGCTTTCTTT. This sequence encodes CASSSPDRGGTEAFF.

This clone was detected many times. The chain links TRBV7-3 to TRBJ2-1; 13 positions match TRBD2. The CDR3 is 18 residues long. V was clipped by 4 bases and J by 10 bases; unmatched bases: 16. Germline V gives CDR1 SGHTA, CDR2 FQGTGA. The CDR3, as DNA: TGTGCCAGCAGCTCTCATGTAGGGACTAGCGGGACATCCCCAGAGCAGTTCTTC. Its protein product is CASSSHVGTSGTSPEQFF. Combining the CDR3 with reference TRBV7-3 and TRBJ2-1 gives the whole variable domain GAGVSQTPSNKVTEKGKYVELRCDPISGHTALYWYRQSLGQGPEFLIYFQGTGAADDSGLPNDRFFAVRPEGSVSTLKIQRTERGDSAVYLCASSSHVGTSGTSPEQFFGPGTRLTVL.

The genes are TRBV9 and TRBJ2-7; D uncertain. The V end lost 1 base, the J end lost 6 bases, and 14 bases lay between the germline ends. The CDR3 totals 14 residues. CDR1 SGDLS and CDR2 YYNGEE come from the germline V gene. CDR3 coding DNA: TGTGCCAGCAGCGTAAATAACGTACTCGCCGAGCAGTACTTC. Protein product: CASSVNNVLAEQYF.

The V gene is TRBV15, the J gene TRBJ2-2; D possibly uses TRBD1 or TRBD2 (5 bases each). Trimming cost V 11 bases and J 4 bases, with 20 bases left between them. The CDR3 covers 15 residues. Germline values: CDR1 LNHNV, CDR2 YYDKDF (reference sequence). CDR3 sequence: CAAPSGWDVTGELFF. CDR3 nucleotides: TGTGCCGCTCCAAGTGGGTGGGACGTCACCGGGGAGCTGTTTTTT. The full variable domain, rest sourced from reference TRBV15 and TRBJ2-2, is DAMVIQNPRYQVTQFGKPVTLSCSQTLNHNVMYWYQQKSSQAPKLLFHYYDKDFNNEADTPDNFQSRRPNTSFCFLDIRSPGLGDTAMYLCAAPSGWDVTGELFFGEGSRLTVL.

The chain recombines TRBV30 with TRBJ2-7; D may be TRBD1 or TRBD2 (7 bases each). CDR3 size: 14 residues. CDR1 is GTSNPN and CDR2 is SVGIG in the germline V gene (reference sequence). With 1 base removed from V and 3 bases from J, the gap between germline ends came to 13 bases. CDR3 amino acids: CAWSGQGGVYEQYF. CDR3 DNA: TGTGCCTGGAGTGGCCAGGGGGGGGTCTACGAGCAGTACTTC.

V and J are TRBV10-3 and TRBJ2-1, with 10 bases that match TRBD2. Germline CDR1 ENHRY, CDR2 SYGVKD. The J segment lost 5 bases and the V segment lost 5 bases, leaving 6 bases of the junction unmatched. This CDR3 has 15 residues. CDR3 region: CAISLAGGPDNEQFF. CDR3 bases: TGTGCCATCAGTTTAGCGGGAGGACCGGACAATGAGCAGTTCTTC.

This chain joins TRBV4-3 and TRBJ2-1; the D call may be TRBD1 or TRBD2 (5 bases each). The germline V gene encodes CDR1 LGHNA and CDR2 YSLEER. Trimming left V 7 bases short and J 9 bases short, with 22 bases between. The CDR3 loop spans 15 amino acids. CDR3 DNA: TGCGCCAGCATGTTGTCGGGGACCGGGGCGCGTGAGCAGTTCTTC. Amino acid sequence: CASMLSGTGAREQFF.

The rearrangement links TRBV4-3 to TRBJ2-1, with TRBD2 matching 10 bases. The CDR3 loop spans 17 amino acids. Germline V gene sequence: CDR1 LGHNA, CDR2 YSLEER. V lost 0 bases and J lost 7; bases outside the gene matches: 9. CDR3 protein: CASSQEPPTSGFNEQFF. CDR3 bases: TGCGCCAGCAGCCAAGAACCTCCGACTAGCGGGTTTAATGAGCAGTTCTTC.

As DNA, the CDR3 is TGTGCCAGTAGTATAGAGGACAGCTCTGGAAACACCATATATTTT. This encodes CASSIEDSSGNTIYF. The chain is built from TRBV19 and TRBJ1-3, with D possibly being TRBD1 (6 bases). Trimming stripped 0 bases from V and 0 bases from J, with 6 bases between. The CDR3 loop spans 15 amino acids. Germline V CDR1 and CDR2: LNHDA, SQIVND (reference sequence).

The chain couples TRBV7-2 to TRBJ2-3, with 8 bases fitting TRBD2. Germline V CDR1 and CDR2: SGHTA, FQGNSA. V lost 3 bases to trimming and J lost 0 bases; unmatched junction nucleotides: 5. This CDR3 has 16 amino acids. The CDR3 DNA follows: TGTGCCAGCAGCTTTGATGGGACTAGAAGCACAGATACGCAGTATTTT. Its translation: CASSFDGTRSTDTQYF. Looking up the rest from reference TRBV7-2 and TRBJ2-3 gives the full variable domain: GAGVSQSPSNKVTEKGKDVELRCDPISGHTALYWYRQSLGQGLEFLIYFQGNSAPDKSGLPSDRFSAERTGGSVSTLTIQRTQQEDSAVYLCASSFDGTRSTDTQYFGPGTRLTVL.

This clone has a count of ten or more. This sequence joins TRBV7-8 and TRBJ1-4; no clear D. Germline CDR1 SGHVS, CDR2 FQNEAQ. The length of the CDR3 is 18 residues. V lost 1 base, J lost 3 bases, and 18 bases lay in between. The CDR3 is CASSLGSFKGRSNEKLFF. The CDR3 DNA reads TGTGCCAGCAGCTTAGGGTCGTTTAAAGGGCGATCTAATGAAAAACTGTTTTTT.

This sequence joins TRBV16 and TRBJ2-1; D might be TRBD2 (7 bases). The germline gives CDR1 KGHSY, CDR2 FQNENV. V lost 5 bases to trimming and J lost 3 bases, with 26 bases between them. The CDR3 is made up of 19 amino acids. In DNA, the CDR3 is TGTGCCAGCAGCAACAGTCCGGGGGGCCAGCCTAAAATCTACAATGAGCAGTTCTTC. Amino acid sequence: CASSNSPGGQPKIYNEQFF.